This T cell receptor (beta chain) was recovered during a study of blood T cell repertoires in COVID-19. From germline, CDR1 is GTSNPN and CDR2 SVGIG (reference sequence). This CDR3 contains 19 residues. J was trimmed by 0 bases and V by 3 bases; bases with no gene match: 16. Method: immunoSEQ multiplex PCR; TCRdb's copy keeps in-frame clones and lacks some. The sample lists about 240,000 clones; approximately 78% were seen once. The J gene is TRBJ1-3, the V gene TRBV30, with TRBD1 matching 8 bases. The origin of this receptor is a woman aged 55-70 years with active or convalescent COVID-19. The specimen sequenced was peripheral blood. The CDR3 nucleotides are TGTGCCTGGAGAATACCGACAGGGGTCCAGGCAAGCTCTGGAAACACCATATATTTT. Its translation: CAWRIPTGVQASSGNTIYF.